Presented here are 24 T cell receptor beta chains from one specimen sequenced in a study of blood T cell repertoires in COVID-19. Sequenced by immunoSEQ multiplex PCR; TCRdb stores in-frame clones only, minus some. In the table there are about 140,000 clones, about 88% of which are singletons. The sample comprised peripheral blood. These receptor sequences come from a human donor in a cohort sampled during active COVID-19.

The chain couples TRBV30 to TRBJ2-1, with no clear D. Looked up from germline, CDR1 is GTSNPN and CDR2 is SVGIG (reference sequence). Between the trimmed V and J ends, which lost 2 bases and 8 bases, there was a span of 10 bases. The CDR3 sequence is 12 residues long. The DNA for the CDR3 is TGTGCCTGGAGTCCCCCAGATTATGAGCAGTTCTTC. Protein: CAWSPPDYEQFF.

The rearrangement joins TRBV5-1 to TRBJ2-6, with 13 bases identical to TRBD2. The CDR3 loop spans 21 amino acids. The germline V gene encodes CDR1 SGHRS and CDR2 YFSETQ. V lost 0 bases to trimming and J lost 4 bases; unmatched junction nucleotides: 13. The CDR3 bases are TGCGCCAGCAGCTTGGGGGTCAGACTGGGACTAGCGGGATCCGGGGCCAACGTCCTGACTTTC. Its protein product is CASSLGVRLGLAGSGANVLTF.

CDR3 nucleotide sequence: TGTGCCGTTGGGACAGGGGAGAACACTGAAGCTTTCTTT. This encodes CAVGTGENTEAFF. The chain recombines TRBV2 with TRBJ1-1, with 10 bases that match TRBD1. This CDR3 spans 13 amino acids. Germline loops: CDR1 SNHLY, CDR2 FYNNEI. V was pared by 11 bases and J by 1 base, with 4 bases of the junction left unmatched.

The J gene is TRBJ2-2, the V gene TRBV7-9; 9 bases map to TRBD1. V was clipped by 2 bases and J by 1 base; unmatched bases: 2. This CDR3 contains 16 residues. Germline CDR1 SEHNR, CDR2 FQNEAQ (reference sequence). In nucleotides, the CDR3 is TGTGCCAGCAGCTTATTGGGACAGGGGAACACCGGGGAGCTGTTTTTT. It encodes CASSLLGQGNTGELFF.

This chain links TRBV9 with TRBJ1-2; D is possibly TRBD1 (5 bases). Germline CDR1 reads SGDLS; CDR2 reads YYNGEE. The CDR3 runs to 15 residues. The V gene lost 0 bases and the J gene lost 4 bases, with 13 bases spanning the gap. CDR3 nucleotides: TGTGCCAGCAGCGTAGCTACAGGCGGGGCCTATGGCTACACCTTC. Its translation: CASSVATGGAYGYTF.

The V call is TRBV2, the J call TRBJ2-7; D possibly corresponds to TRBD2 (6 bases). Germline loops: CDR1 SNHLY, CDR2 FYNNEI. V lost 7 bases, J lost 0 bases, and 16 bases lay in between. The CDR3 extends over 15 amino acids. The CDR3 DNA is TGTGCCAGCAATACCGGGACTTCCAGCTCCTACGAGCAGTACTTC. It specifies CASNTGTSSSYEQYF.

Details on this clone: This specimen includes other DNA sequences encoding the same CDR3. CDR3 nucleotides: TGTGCCAGCAGTGAAACGGGAACAGATACGCAGTATTTT. Translation gives CASSETGTDTQYF. The chain links TRBV2 to TRBJ2-3; TRBD2 might be the D (5 bases). CDR1 is SNHLY and CDR2 is FYNNEI in the germline V gene. This CDR3 has 13 residues. Trimming stripped 2 bases from V and 3 bases from J, with 6 bases between.

V is TRBV28 and J is TRBJ1-5, with TRBD1 as a possible D gene (5 bases). The germline V gene has CDR1 MDHEN and CDR2 SYDVKM. V was pared by 2 bases and J by 9 bases, with 11 bases between. CDR3 length: 13 residues. In nucleotides, the CDR3 is TGTGCCAGCAGTTTAGGGGGGGTTGTGCCCCAGCATTTT. Translated, it gives CASSLGGVVPQHF. Supplemented by reference TRBV28 and TRBJ1-5, the full variable domain reads DVKVTQSSRYLVKRTGEKVFLECVQDMDHENMFWYRQDPGLGLRLIYFSYDVKMKEKGDIPEGYSVSREKKERFSLILESASTNQTSMYLCASSLGGVVPQHFGDGTRLSIL.

CDR3 residues: CASSWDRTEFF. CDR3 coding DNA: TGTGCCAGCAGTTGGGACAGGACGGAGTTCTTC. J is TRBJ2-1 and V is TRBV2; TRBD1 aligns across 8 bases. V was clipped by 5 bases and J by 14 bases; unmatched bases: 5. The CDR3 has 11 residues. Germline CDR1 SNHLY, CDR2 FYNNEI.

The chain is built from TRBV28 and TRBJ2-3; 7 bases align to TRBD1. V lost 4 bases and J lost 2; bases outside the gene matches: 6. The CDR3 is made up of 15 amino acids. CDR1 is MDHEN, CDR2 SYDVKM, per germline. The CDR3 DNA sequence: TGTGCCAGCAGTTGGGACAGATTTCCCACAGATACGCAGTATTTT. Encoded protein: CASSWDRFPTDTQYF.

The chain is built from TRBV27 and TRBJ2-7; TRBD1 aligns across 7 bases. The CDR3 sequence is 12 residues long. Trimming cost V 6 bases and J 6 bases; bases outside gene matches: 5. The germline CDR1 and CDR2 sequences are MNHEY and SMNVEV (reference sequence). The CDR3 is CASRTGTAEQYF. The DNA of the CDR3 is TGTGCCAGCAGGACAGGGACGGCCGAGCAGTACTTC.

V gene TRBV7-7 combines with J gene TRBJ2-3, with 9 nucleotides matching TRBD1. The length of the CDR3 is 14 residues. The V gene end was trimmed by 5 bases and the J gene end by 3 bases; junction bases not matched to a gene: 3. CDR1 is SSHAT and CDR2 is FNYEAQ in the germline V gene (reference sequence). CDR3 loop: CASSTGQGTDTQYF. For the CDR3, the DNA is TGTGCCAGCAGCACAGGACAGGGGACAGATACGCAGTATTTT.

This chain connects TRBV30 to TRBJ2-5, with TRBD2 matching 7 bases. The CDR3 is 14 residues long. The germline V gene encodes CDR1 GTSNPN and CDR2 SVGIG (reference sequence). J was trimmed by 7 bases and V by 3 bases; bases with no gene match: 11. CDR3: CAWRGGSGDLTQYF. CDR3 in DNA: TGTGCCTGGAGGGGCGGGAGCGGCGACTTGACCCAGTACTTC.

This chain uses TRBV7-3 with TRBJ2-5; 10 nucleotides match TRBD2. The CDR3 is 15 amino acids. CDR1 is SGHTA and CDR2 is FQGTGA in the germline V gene. The J segment lost 6 bases and the V segment lost 1 base, leaving 5 bases of the junction unmatched. CDR3 nucleotide sequence: TGTGCCAGCAGCTTAAAAGCGGGAGGGGAAAAGACCCAGTACTTC. Amino acids: CASSLKAGGEKTQYF.

In this sample, this clone turned up once. J is TRBJ1-2 and V is TRBV27; TRBD1 aligns across 10 bases. CDR1 is MNHEY and CDR2 is SMNVEV in the germline V gene (reference sequence). The V and J ends lost 4 bases and 4 bases, in that order; junction bases with no gene match: 3. The CDR3 has 14 residues. CDR3 in DNA: TGTGCCAGCAGTTGGACAGGGGGGCTCTATGGCTACACCTTC. Translated: CASSWTGGLYGYTF.

The CDR3 loop reads CASSQQGPETQYF. DNA for the CDR3: TGTGCCAGCAGCCAACAGGGTCCTGAGACCCAGTACTTC. The chain recombines TRBV7-8 with TRBJ2-5; D may be TRBD1 (6 bases). The germline V and J ends were trimmed by 5 bases and 5 bases, with 12 bases remaining between them. Germline loops: CDR1 SGHVS, CDR2 FQNEAQ. This CDR3 has 13 amino acids.

This chain joins TRBV13 and TRBJ2-6, with 8 positions matching TRBD1. J lost 0 bases, V lost 3 bases, and 4 bases had no gene match. The CDR3 runs to 17 residues. Germline V gene sequence: CDR1 PRHDT, CDR2 FYEKMQ (reference sequence). In nucleotides, the CDR3 is TGTGCCAGCAGCTTGCAGGGGGCCCTCTCTGGGGCCAACGTCCTGACTTTC. Protein product: CASSLQGALSGANVLTF.

The count of this clone is one. The chain has TRBV9 and TRBJ2-2, with 13 nucleotides matching TRBD2. V dropped 1 base and J dropped 5; count of bases not matched to a gene: 2. There are 16 residues in the CDR3. The germline V gene encodes CDR1 SGDLS and CDR2 YYNGEE. CDR3 sequence (DNA): TGTGCCAGCAGCGTAACTAGCGGGGGGGTGACCGGGGAGCTGTTTTTT. It is translated as CASSVTSGGVTGELFF.

This sequence joins TRBV30 and TRBJ1-2, with D unresolved. Germline CDR1 is GTSNPN and CDR2 is SVGIG (reference sequence). This CDR3 region has 13 residues. Trimming removed 3 bases from V and 0 bases from J, with 8 bases in between. This CDR3 is CAWRQEANYGYTF. The DNA of the CDR3 is TGTGCCTGGAGGCAGGAGGCTAACTATGGCTACACCTTC.

The V and J genes are TRBV6-5 and TRBJ1-1; TRBD1 matches 10 bases. The CDR3 length is 14 residues. The ends lost 7 bases at V and 4 bases at J; junction bases unmatched: 6. Germline V gene sequence: CDR1 MNHEY, CDR2 SVGAGI. Here the CDR3 DNA reads TGTGCCAGCACTAGACAGGGGGCCGGCACTGAAGCTTTCTTT. Translating it yields CASTRQGAGTEAFF.

CDR3 bases: TGCGCCAGCAGATACGAACAGGGTAATCCCGCCTATGGCTACACCTTC. Its protein is CASRYEQGNPAYGYTF. This chain links TRBV5-1 with TRBJ1-2, with D maybe TRBD1 (6 bases). The CDR3 spans 16 residues. V was pared by 5 bases and J by 4 bases, with 21 bases between. Germline values: CDR1 SGHRS, CDR2 YFSETQ.

The chain uses TRBV19 and TRBJ2-3; no reliable D call. The CDR3 is 15 residues long. Trimming removed 5 bases at V and 1 base at J, with 13 bases between. Germline values: CDR1 LNHDA, CDR2 SQIVND (reference sequence). DNA for the CDR3: TGTGCCAGTAGTCTCTCGCATTCAGGCACAGATACGCAGTATTTT. Translating gives CASSLSHSGTDTQYF.

The gene calls are TRBV5-6 and TRBJ1-2, with a tentative D call TRBD1 (6 bases). This CDR3 is 12 amino acids long. Per the germline V gene, CDR1 is SGHDT and CDR2 is YYEEEE. With 5 bases removed from V and 4 bases from J, the gap between germline ends came to 9 bases. CDR3 protein: CASRRQAYGYTF. CDR3 nucleotides: TGTGCCAGCAGAAGACAGGCCTATGGCTACACCTTC.

The chain links TRBV29-1 to TRBJ1-2; a possible D gene is TRBD1 (5 bases). The V and J ends lost 1 base and 2 bases respectively, with 8 bases between them. This CDR3 is 13 amino acids long. The germline CDR1 and CDR2 sequences are SQVTM and ANQGSEA. CDR3 in DNA: TGCAGCGTTGAAGGATCAGGGAACTATGGCTACACCTTC. The encoded protein is CSVEGSGNYGYTF.